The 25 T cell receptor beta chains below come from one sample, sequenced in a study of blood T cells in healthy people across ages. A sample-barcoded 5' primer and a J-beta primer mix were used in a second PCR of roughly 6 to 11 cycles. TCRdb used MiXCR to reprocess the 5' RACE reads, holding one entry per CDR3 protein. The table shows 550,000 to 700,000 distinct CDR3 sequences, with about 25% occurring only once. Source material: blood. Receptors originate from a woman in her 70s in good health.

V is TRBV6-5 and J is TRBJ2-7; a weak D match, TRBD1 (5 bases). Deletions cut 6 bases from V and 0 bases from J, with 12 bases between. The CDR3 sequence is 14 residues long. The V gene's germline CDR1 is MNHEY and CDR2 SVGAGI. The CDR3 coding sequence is TGTGCCAGCAGAGGTGTGGGGCTCTCCTACGAGCAGTACTTC. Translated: CASRGVGLSYEQYF.

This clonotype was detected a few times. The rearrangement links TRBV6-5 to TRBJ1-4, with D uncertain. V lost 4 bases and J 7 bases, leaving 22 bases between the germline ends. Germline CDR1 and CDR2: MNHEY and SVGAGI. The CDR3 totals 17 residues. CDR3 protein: CASSCAGIGKGCEKLFF. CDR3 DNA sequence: TGTGCCAGCAGTTGCGCTGGGATTGGGAAAGGGTGTGAAAAACTGTTTTTT.

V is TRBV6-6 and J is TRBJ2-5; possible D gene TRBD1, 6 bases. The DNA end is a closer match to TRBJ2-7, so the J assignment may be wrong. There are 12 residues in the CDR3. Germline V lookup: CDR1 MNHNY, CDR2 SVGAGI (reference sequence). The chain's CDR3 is CASSRDKYEQYF. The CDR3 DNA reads TGTGCCAGCAGCAGGGACAAATACGAGCAGTACTTC.

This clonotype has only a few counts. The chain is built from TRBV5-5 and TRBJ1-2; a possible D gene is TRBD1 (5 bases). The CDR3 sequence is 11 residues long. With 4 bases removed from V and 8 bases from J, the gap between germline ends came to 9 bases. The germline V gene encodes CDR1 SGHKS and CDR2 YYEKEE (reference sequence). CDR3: CASSRDDGYTF. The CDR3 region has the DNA TGTGCCAGCAGCCGGGACGACGGCTACACCTTC.

CDR3 protein: CASSYGGSTDTQYF. CDR3 in DNA: TGTGCCAGCAGTTACGGGGGTAGCACAGATACGCAGTATTTT. This chain connects TRBV6-6 to TRBJ2-3; the D call may be TRBD1 or TRBD2 (5 bases each). Trimming shortened V by 2 bases and J by 0 bases, and 6 bases separated the two germline ends. Germline V gene sequence: CDR1 MNHNY, CDR2 SVGAGI (reference sequence). The CDR3 contains 14 residues.

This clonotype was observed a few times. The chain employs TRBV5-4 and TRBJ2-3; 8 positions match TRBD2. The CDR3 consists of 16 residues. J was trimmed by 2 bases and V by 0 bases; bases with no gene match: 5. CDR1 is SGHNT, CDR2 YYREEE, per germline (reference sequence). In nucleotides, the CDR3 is TGTGCCAGCAGCTTGGTGGTAGCGGGGAACACAGATACGCAGTATTTT. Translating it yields CASSLVVAGNTDTQYF.

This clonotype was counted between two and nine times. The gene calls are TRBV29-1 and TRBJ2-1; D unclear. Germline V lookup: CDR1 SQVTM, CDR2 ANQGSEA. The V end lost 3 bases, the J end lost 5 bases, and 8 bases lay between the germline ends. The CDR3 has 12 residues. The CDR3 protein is CSVDAVHNEQFF. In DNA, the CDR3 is TGCAGCGTTGATGCAGTCCACAATGAGCAGTTCTTC.

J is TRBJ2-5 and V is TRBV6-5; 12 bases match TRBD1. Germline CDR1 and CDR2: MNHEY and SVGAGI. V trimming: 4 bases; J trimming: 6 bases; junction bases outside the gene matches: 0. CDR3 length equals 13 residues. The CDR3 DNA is TGTGCCAGCAGTTGGGACAGGGGGCAGACCCAGTACTTC. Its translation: CASSWDRGQTQYF.

CDR3 region: CASTSSSSNQPQHF. CDR3 in DNA: TGTGCCAGCACCTCCTCTAGCTCTAATCAGCCCCAGCATTTT. The V gene is TRBV25-1, the J gene TRBJ1-5; D ambiguous. The CDR3 contains 14 residues. Germline CDR1 and CDR2: MGHDK and SYGVNS. Trimming took 7 bases from V and 4 from J, leaving 14 bases between them.

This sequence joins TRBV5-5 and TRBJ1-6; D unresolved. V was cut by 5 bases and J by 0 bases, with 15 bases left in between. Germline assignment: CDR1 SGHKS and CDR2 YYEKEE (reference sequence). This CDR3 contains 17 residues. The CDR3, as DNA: TGTGCCAGCAGTCAGGTCGCTGGGAGCTCCTATAATTCACCCCTCCACTTT. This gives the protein CASSQVAGSSYNSPLHF.

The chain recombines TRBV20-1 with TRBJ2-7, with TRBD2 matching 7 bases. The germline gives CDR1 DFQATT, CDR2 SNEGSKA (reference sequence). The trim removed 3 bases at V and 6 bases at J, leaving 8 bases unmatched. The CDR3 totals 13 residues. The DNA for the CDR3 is TGCAGTGCTAGTGCCGGGACTATTGGCGAGCAGTACTTC. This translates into CSASAGTIGEQYF.

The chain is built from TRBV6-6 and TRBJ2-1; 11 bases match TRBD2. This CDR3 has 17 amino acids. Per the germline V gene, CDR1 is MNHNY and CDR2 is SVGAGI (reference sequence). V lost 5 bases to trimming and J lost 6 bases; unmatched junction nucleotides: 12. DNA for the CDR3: TGTGCCAGCAGTCTAGCCCCCTTTAGCGGGGGGGCCAATGAGCAGTTCTTC. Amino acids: CASSLAPFSGGANEQFF.

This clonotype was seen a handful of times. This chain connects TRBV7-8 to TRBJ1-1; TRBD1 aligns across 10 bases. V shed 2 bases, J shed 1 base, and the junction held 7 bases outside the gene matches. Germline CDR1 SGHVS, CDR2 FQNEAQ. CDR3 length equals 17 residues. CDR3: CASSLLGTGAPNTEAFF. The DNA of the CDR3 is TGTGCCAGCAGCTTATTAGGGACAGGGGCTCCGAACACTGAAGCTTTCTTT.

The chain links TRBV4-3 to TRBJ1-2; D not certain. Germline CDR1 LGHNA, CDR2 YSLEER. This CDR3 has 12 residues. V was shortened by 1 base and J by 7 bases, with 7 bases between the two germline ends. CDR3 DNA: TGCGCCAGCAGCCAAGTTGGAATTGGCTACACCTTC. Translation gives CASSQVGIGYTF.

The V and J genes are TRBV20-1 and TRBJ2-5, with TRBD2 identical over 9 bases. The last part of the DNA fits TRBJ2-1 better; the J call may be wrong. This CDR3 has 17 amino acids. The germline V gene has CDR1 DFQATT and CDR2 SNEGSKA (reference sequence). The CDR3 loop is CSVSHAGGQESYNEQFF. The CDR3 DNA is TGCAGTGTTTCCCACGCGGGGGGGCAGGAAAGCTACAATGAGCAGTTCTTC.

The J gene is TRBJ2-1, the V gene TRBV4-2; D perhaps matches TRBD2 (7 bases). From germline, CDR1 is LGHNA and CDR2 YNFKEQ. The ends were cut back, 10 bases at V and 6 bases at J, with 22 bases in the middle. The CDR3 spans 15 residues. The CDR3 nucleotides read TGTGCCACACGCGCCGGGGGGCTCGGGGTCAATGAGCAGTTCTTC. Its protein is CATRAGGLGVNEQFF.

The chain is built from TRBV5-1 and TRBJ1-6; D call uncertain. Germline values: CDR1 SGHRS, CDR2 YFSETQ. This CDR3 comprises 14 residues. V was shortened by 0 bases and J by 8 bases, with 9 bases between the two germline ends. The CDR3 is CASSLVGRDSPLHF. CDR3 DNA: TGCGCCAGCAGCTTGGTGGGGAGAGATTCACCCCTCCACTTT.

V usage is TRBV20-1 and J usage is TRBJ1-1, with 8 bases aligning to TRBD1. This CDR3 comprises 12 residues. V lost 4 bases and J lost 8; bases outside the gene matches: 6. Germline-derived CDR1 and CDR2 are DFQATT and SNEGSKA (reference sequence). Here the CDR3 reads CSAKTGGREAFF. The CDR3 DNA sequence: TGCAGTGCTAAAACAGGGGGAAGGGAAGCTTTCTTT.

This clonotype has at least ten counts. The CDR3, as DNA: TGTGCCAGCAGCCCCGGGACTAGCGTTGATGAGCAGTTCTTC. Translated, it gives CASSPGTSVDEQFF. The chain has TRBV7-9 and TRBJ2-1; TRBD2 aligns across 10 bases. The CDR3 sequence is 14 residues long. J gave up 8 bases and V 5 bases, and 6 bases lay outside the gene matches. Per germline, CDR1 SEHNR and CDR2 FQNEAQ (reference sequence).

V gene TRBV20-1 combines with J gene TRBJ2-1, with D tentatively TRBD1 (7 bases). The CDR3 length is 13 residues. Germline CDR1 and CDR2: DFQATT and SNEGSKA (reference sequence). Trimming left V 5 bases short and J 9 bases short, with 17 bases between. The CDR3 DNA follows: TGCAGTGCTCTTCGGACAGGAGGGGCTGAGCAGTTCTTC. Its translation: CSALRTGGAEQFF.

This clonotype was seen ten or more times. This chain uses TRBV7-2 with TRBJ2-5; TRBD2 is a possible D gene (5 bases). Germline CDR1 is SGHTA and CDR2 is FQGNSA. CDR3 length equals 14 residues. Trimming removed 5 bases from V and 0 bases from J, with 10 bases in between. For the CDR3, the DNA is TGTGCCAGCAGCCTCGACTACAACCAAGAGACCCAGTACTTC. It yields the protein CASSLDYNQETQYF.

CDR3 sequence (DNA): TGCAGTGCTCCCGGGACTAGCGGGGGGCGCGGGTCAGATACGCAGTATTTT. Translation: CSAPGTSGGRGSDTQYF. The gene calls are TRBV20-1 and TRBJ2-3; 15 bases fit TRBD2. J lost 4 bases, V lost 5 bases, and 10 bases had no gene match. The CDR3 totals 17 residues. Germline values: CDR1 DFQATT, CDR2 SNEGSKA (reference sequence).

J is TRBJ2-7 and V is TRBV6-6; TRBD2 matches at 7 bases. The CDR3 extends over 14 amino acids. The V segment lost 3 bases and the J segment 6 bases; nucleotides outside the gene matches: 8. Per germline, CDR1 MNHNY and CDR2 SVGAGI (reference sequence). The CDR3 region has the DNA TGTGCCAGCAGTTATTCCCCTAGCGGATCCGAGCAGTACTTC. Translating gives CASSYSPSGSEQYF.

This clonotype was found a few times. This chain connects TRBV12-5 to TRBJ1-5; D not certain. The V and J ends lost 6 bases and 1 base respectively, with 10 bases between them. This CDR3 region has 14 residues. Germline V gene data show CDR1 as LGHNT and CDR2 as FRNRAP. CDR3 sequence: CASGPPGSNQPQHF. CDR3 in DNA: TGTGCTAGTGGCCCACCTGGGAGCAATCAGCCCCAGCATTTT.

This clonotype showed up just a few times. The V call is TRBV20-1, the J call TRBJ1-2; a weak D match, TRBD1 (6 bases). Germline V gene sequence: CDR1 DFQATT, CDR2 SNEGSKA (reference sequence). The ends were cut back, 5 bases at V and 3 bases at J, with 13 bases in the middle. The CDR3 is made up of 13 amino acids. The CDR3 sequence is CSAWDNSDYGYTF. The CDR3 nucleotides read TGCAGTGCTTGGGACAATTCCGACTATGGCTACACCTTC.